What follows are 21 T cell receptor beta chains derived from one specimen sequenced in a study of blood T cell repertoires in COVID-19. Here immunoSEQ multiplex PCR was the method, and the copy in TCRdb shows in-frame clones only, minus some. The sample shows 60,000 to 65,000 clones, roughly 80% of them seen only once. Sequences were obtained from peripheral blood. The source of these receptors is a man in his 60s with COVID-19, enrolled during active disease.

The chain carries TRBV18 and TRBJ2-1, with TRBD2 identical over 9 bases. The germline CDR1 and CDR2 sequences are KGHSH and LQKENI. The CDR3 extends over 13 amino acids. J was trimmed by 9 bases and V by 2 bases; bases with no gene match: 2. CDR3 DNA sequence: TGTGCCAGCTCACCAGGGACTAGCATTGAGCAGTTCTTC. This codes for CASSPGTSIEQFF.

This clone was observed a handful of times. One end of the junction is discordant with germline, which a read error may explain. The chain uses TRBV29-1 and TRBJ2-7; TRBD1 aligns across 8 bases. Per the germline V gene, CDR1 is SQVTM and CDR2 is ANQGSEA. This CDR3 contains 14 residues. As DNA, the CDR3 is TGCAGCGTGCACAGGGTGGACAGGGTACGATTTTATAGCTTC. This gives the protein CSVHRVDRVRFYSF.

The chain has TRBV11-2 and TRBJ2-3, with 8 bases matching TRBD2. This CDR3 has 17 residues. Germline V gene lookup returns CDR1 SGHAT and CDR2 FQNNGV. Trimming cost V 1 base and J 2 bases; bases outside gene matches: 8. Written as DNA, the CDR3 is TGTGCCAGCAGCTTAGGGTTGACGGGAGGGACCACAGATACGCAGTATTTT. This codes for CASSLGLTGGTTDTQYF.

V gene TRBV7-2 combines with J gene TRBJ2-2; the match to TRBD2 covers 9 bases. The V segment lost 5 bases and the J segment 0 bases; nucleotides outside the gene matches: 4. This CDR3 has 16 residues. From germline, CDR1 is SGHTA and CDR2 FQGNSA. CDR3: CASSMASGTNTGELFF. CDR3 nucleotides: TGTGCCAGCAGCATGGCTAGCGGGACGAACACCGGGGAGCTGTTTTTT.

The chain combines TRBV11-2 with TRBJ1-2, with D perhaps TRBD1 (6 bases). CDR3 size: 13 residues. Per the germline V gene, CDR1 is SGHAT and CDR2 is FQNNGV. Trimming removed 3 bases from V and 5 bases from J, with 10 bases in between. DNA for the CDR3: TGTGCCAGCAGCTTGGACAGACAGTATGGCTACACCTTC. Its protein product is CASSLDRQYGYTF.

The gene calls are TRBV7-2 and TRBJ2-1, with D possibly matching TRBD2 (5 bases). This CDR3 is built from 15 residues. Trimming shortened V by 2 bases and J by 4 bases, and 12 bases separated the two germline ends. The germline CDR1 and CDR2 sequences are SGHTA and FQGNSA. CDR3 protein: CASSLFAGLYNEQFF. DNA of the CDR3: TGTGCCAGCAGCTTATTTGCGGGCCTGTACAATGAGCAGTTCTTC.

The V gene is TRBV18, the J gene TRBJ1-1; D remains unclear. The CDR3 sequence is 14 residues long. V shed 6 bases and J shed 4 bases, with 15 bases lying between them. Germline CDR1 and CDR2: KGHSH and LQKENI. The DNA for the CDR3 is TGTGCCAGCTCCGGACTCGGAGAGTTCACTGAAGCTTTCTTT. Protein sequence: CASSGLGEFTEAFF.

This chain uses TRBV10-3 with TRBJ2-7; 7 positions match TRBD2. This CDR3 spans 13 amino acids. CDR1 is ENHRY, CDR2 SYGVKD, per germline. After removal of 10 bases from V and 2 bases from J, the junction contained 8 bases not matched to a gene. The CDR3 protein is CASRREEPYEQYF. As DNA, the CDR3 is TGTGCCAGTAGACGGGAGGAACCCTACGAGCAGTACTTC.

The chain combines TRBV2 with TRBJ1-2, with 9 bases fitting TRBD1. The trim removed 11 bases at V and 6 bases at J, leaving 16 bases unmatched. Germline lookup yields CDR1 SNHLY and CDR2 FYNNEI. The CDR3 covers 15 residues. The CDR3 here is CAGTLPGQGEDGYTF. The CDR3 DNA reads as TGTGCCGGAACCTTACCGGGACAGGGTGAGGATGGCTACACCTTC.

This clone was found once. This may arise from a read error, as a much more abundant clone is one base away. Other DNA sequences within the sample encode an identical CDR3. The rearrangement uses TRBV10-3 and TRBJ2-7, with 9 bases lining up with TRBD2. With 10 bases clipped from V and 5 bases from J, the junction kept 6 bases outside the gene matches. The germline V gene has CDR1 ENHRY and CDR2 SYGVKD. The CDR3 contains 12 residues. CDR3 bases: TGTGCCACCGCGGGAGGGCCCCACGAGCAGTACTTC. Its translation: CATAGGPHEQYF.

In DNA form, the CDR3 reads TGTGCCAGCAGTGTTCTACCAGGACAGGGCTCCTATAATTCACCCCTCCACTTT. Protein product: CASSVLPGQGSYNSPLHF. The chain couples TRBV2 to TRBJ1-6, with 8 nucleotides matching TRBD1. Losses at the gene ends were 4 bases for V and 0 bases for J; bases not matched to a gene: 8. The CDR3 length is 18 residues. From germline, CDR1 is SNHLY and CDR2 FYNNEI. The full variable domain, completed using reference TRBV2 and TRBJ1-6, is EPEVTQTPSHQVTQMGQEVILRCVPISNHLYFYWYRQILGQKVEFLVSFYNNEISEKSEIFDDQFSVERPDGSNFTLKIRSTKLEDSAMYFCASSVLPGQGSYNSPLHFGNGTRLTVT.

This chain uses TRBV6-1 with TRBJ1-5, with D perhaps TRBD1 (6 bases). V lost 4 bases, J lost 0 bases, and 22 bases lay in between. Germline CDR1 reads MNHNS; CDR2 reads SASEGT. CDR3 length: 19 residues. Written as DNA, the CDR3 is TGTGCCAGCAGTGGCCGGGGGGCCAGGGGAATTTATAGCAATCAGCCCCAGCATTTT. As protein: CASSGRGARGIYSNQPQHF.

The gene calls are TRBV11-2 and TRBJ1-6; maybe TRBD1 (5 bases). The CDR3 sequence is 17 residues long. The germline CDR1 and CDR2 sequences are SGHAT and FQNNGV. V was shortened by 5 bases and J by 0 bases, with 14 bases between the two germline ends. CDR3 DNA: TGTGCCAGCAGCCCCCTCGGGGGTAGCTCCTATAATTCACCCCTCCACTTT. Protein: CASSPLGGSSYNSPLHF.

DNA of the CDR3: TGTGCCAGCAGTAGGGGGGGGCAGTTGAACACTGAAGCTTTCTTT. Encoded protein: CASSRGGQLNTEAFF. The chain is built from TRBV6-5 and TRBJ1-1; TRBD1 is a possible D gene (6 bases). The V gene's germline CDR1 is MNHEY and CDR2 SVGAGI. Trimming took 5 bases from V and 0 from J, leaving 13 bases between them. CDR3 size: 15 residues.

The V gene is TRBV5-1, the J gene TRBJ2-7, with D perhaps matching TRBD2 (7 bases). V lost 1 base to trimming and J lost 2 bases, with 16 bases between them. The CDR3 extends over 16 amino acids. Looked up from germline, CDR1 is SGHRS and CDR2 is YFSETQ. CDR3 DNA sequence: TGCGCCAGCAGCTTGAAAACGTTAGGGGGGGCCTACGAGCAGTACTTC. Its protein product is CASSLKTLGGAYEQYF. Drawing the rest from reference TRBV5-1 and TRBJ2-7, the complete variable domain is KAGVTQTPRYLIKTRGQQVTLSCSPISGHRSVSWYQQTPGQGLQFLFEYFSETQRNKGNFPGRFSGRQFSNSRSEMNVSTLELGDSALYLCASSLKTLGGAYEQYFGPGTRLTVT.

This chain links TRBV27 with TRBJ2-7, with D maybe TRBD1 (5 bases). The CDR3 is 15 amino acids. The germline V gene encodes CDR1 MNHEY and CDR2 SMNVEV (reference sequence). V lost 2 bases to trimming and J lost 1 base, with 12 bases between them. Here the CDR3 reads CASSLKTAKSYEQYF. CDR3 nucleotides: TGTGCCAGCAGTTTAAAGACAGCTAAATCCTACGAGCAGTACTTC.

This chain connects TRBV5-1 to TRBJ1-1, with a tentative D call TRBD1 (5 bases). V gave up 4 bases and J gave up 7 bases, with 20 bases separating them. The V gene's germline CDR1 is SGHRS and CDR2 YFSETQ. This CDR3 contains 15 residues. CDR3 DNA sequence: TGCGCCAGCAGCGGGGGGTTAGTGGGCTTCAGTGAAGCTTTCTTT. Translation: CASSGGLVGFSEAFF.

The chain combines TRBV7-2 with TRBJ2-1, with 16 bases matching TRBD2. The trim removed 0 bases at V and 9 bases at J, leaving 8 bases unmatched. Germline values: CDR1 SGHTA, CDR2 FQGNSA. CDR3 size: 18 residues. The CDR3 nucleotides read TGTGCCAGCAGCTTAGCCAAGGGACTAGCGGGAGGGAACGGTGAGCAGTTCTTC. Protein product: CASSLAKGLAGGNGEQFF.

The chain couples TRBV11-2 to TRBJ1-4, with D unresolved. V was trimmed by 3 bases and J by 4 bases, leaving 12 bases between them. The CDR3 spans 15 residues. Germline loops: CDR1 SGHAT, CDR2 FQNNGV. CDR3 residues: CASSFNRGLNEKLFF. The CDR3 nucleotides read TGTGCCAGCAGCTTTAACCGGGGTCTTAATGAAAAACTGTTTTTT. Full variable domain (missing parts from reference TRBV11-2 and TRBJ1-4): EAGVAQSPRYKIIEKRQSVAFWCNPISGHATLYWYQQILGQGPKLLIQFQNNGVVDDSQLPKDRFSAERLKGVDSTLKIQPAKLEDSAVYLCASSFNRGLNEKLFFGSGTQLSVL.

The V and J genes are TRBV4-1 and TRBJ2-2; a possible D gene is TRBD2 (6 bases). The CDR3 loop spans 16 amino acids. The germline V gene encodes CDR1 MGHRA and CDR2 YSYEKL. Trimming removed 4 bases from V and 0 bases from J, with 12 bases in between. CDR3 in amino acids: CASSPVWGANTGELFF. DNA of the CDR3: TGCGCCAGCAGCCCCGTTTGGGGGGCGAACACCGGGGAGCTGTTTTTT.

The chain links TRBV3-1 (or the pseudogene TRBV3-2) to TRBJ1-2; 7 positions agree with TRBD1. The CDR3 consists of 13 residues. CDR1 LGHDT and CDR2 YNNKEL come from the germline V gene (reference sequence). V shed 4 bases and J 2 bases; nucleotides not matched to a gene: 1. CDR3 residues: CASSLTGNYGYTF. The CDR3 nucleotides are TGTGCCAGCAGCCTGACAGGGAACTATGGCTACACCTTC.